This T cell receptor beta chain was sequenced in a study of low-dose radiotherapy and immunotherapy resistance in tumors (dated by TCRdb to the early 2020s). Background on the whole study: Cohort 1 received 0.5 Gy per fraction every 2 weeks, with a prescribed total PTV dose of 6.5 Gy. Patients in Cohort 2 were given 1 Gy per fraction every two weeks, for a total of 13 Gy across 26 weeks. Nivolumab was administered intravenously as a 240 mg flat dose every two weeks, and ipilimumab was administered intravenously at 1 mg/kg every six weeks. Cyclophosphamide 200 mg/m2 was administered intravenously every two weeks, one day before each radiation and immunotherapy administration. Starting on cycle 1 day 1, patients took 300 mg of aspirin by mouth once daily for four cycles. No randomization into treatment groups was done for the people taking part in the trial. Eight patients were included in the translational analysis: three from the first dose cohort and the first five from the second dose cohort.

The CDR1 and CDR2 encoded by the germline V gene are MDHEN and SYDVKM. The germline ends are 15 bases apart after V is trimmed by 5 bases and J by 1 base. The CDR3 goes from the cysteine to the phenylalanine over 16 residues. Only the CDR3 DNA stays, 48 bases, in frame from base 1. This clonotype was counted many times. Its antigen remains unidentified. No much larger clonotype is one base removed from it; base qualities were not supplied. Data came from an Illumina HiSeq 2500. Superscript III and a set of TRAV- and TRBV-specific primers were used to synthesize first-strand cDNA, so that both TCRalpha and TCRbeta chains were covered. A roughly 19-cycle PCR with Phusion amplified the TCRs, pairing a constant-region primer with the adapter that was attached to the V primers. Amplification of the isolated mRNA was done with the MessageAmp II aRNA Amplification Kit, which involved an approximately 15-hour in vitro transcription at 37 degrees C. The Dynabeads mRNA DIRECT Purification Kit was used to isolate mRNA for TCR sequencing. Indexed Illumina adapters were added in a second Phusion PCR of approximately 25 cycles, after which AMPure XP beads were used to purify the products. The source study handled its data this way. Custom Perl scripts were used to pool TCR sequences that encoded the same protein, to remove out-of-frame sequences, and to calculate the abundance of each clonotype. TCR sequences supported by only a single read were excluded from analysis. Repertoire metrics included Shannon entropy, Gini index, clonality, richness, and frequency of TCRs shared between repertoires. TCRdb reran the public reads through fastp at Q25 and MiXCR, keeping productive beta chains. Rows merge per CDR3 protein into single entries with the most common DNA and genes. It is TCRdb's table, rather than the study itself, that gives the V and J calls and clone size. The sample table records 55,000 to 65,000 distinct CDR3 sequences; 26% of these occur just once. The ten top clones hold 5.5% to 8% of the sample.

The time point label, read with the paper, signifies: before trial treatment. Donors were enrolled in RACIN, a single-arm phase I dose-escalation trial in which nivolumab, ipilimumab, aspirin, low-dose cyclophosphamide and low-dose radiotherapy were combined. Eligible patients had advanced, TIL-negative solid tumors. The specimen was PBMCs, collected before treatment. The receptor was isolated from a male donor with rectosigmoid adenocarcinoma. The sequence is built from TRBV28 and TRBJ2-4; the D gene could be either TRBD1 or TRBD2, each agreeing at 7 bases. The DNA sequence is TGTGCCAGCAGTGGGAGGGGGCCGCCGGCCAAAAACATTCAGTACTTC. Protein translation: CASSGRGPPAKNIQYF.